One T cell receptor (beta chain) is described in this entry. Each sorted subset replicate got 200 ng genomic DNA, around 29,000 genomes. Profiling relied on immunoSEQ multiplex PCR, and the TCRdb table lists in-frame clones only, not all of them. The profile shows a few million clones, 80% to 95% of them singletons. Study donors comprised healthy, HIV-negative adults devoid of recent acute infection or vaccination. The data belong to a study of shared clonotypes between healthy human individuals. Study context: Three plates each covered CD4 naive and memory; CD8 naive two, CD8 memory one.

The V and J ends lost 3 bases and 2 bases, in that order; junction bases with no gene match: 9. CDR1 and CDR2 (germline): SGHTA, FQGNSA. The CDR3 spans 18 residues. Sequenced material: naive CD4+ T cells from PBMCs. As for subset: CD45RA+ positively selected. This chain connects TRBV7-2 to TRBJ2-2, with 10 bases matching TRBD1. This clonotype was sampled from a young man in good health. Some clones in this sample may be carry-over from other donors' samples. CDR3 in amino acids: CASSLRVGQGENTGELFF. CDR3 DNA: TGTGCCAGCAGCTTGAGGGTCGGACAGGGGGAAAACACCGGGGAGCTGTTTTTT.